Presented here are 20 T cell receptor beta chains from one specimen sequenced in a study of human T cells and chemical hapten exposure. Time point: patch test 1, 2 weeks after DPC sensitization. The treatment denotes: therapeutic diphenylcyclopropenone sensitization with weekly scalp DPC. Total RNA came from unfractionated whole blood. TCRdb used MiXCR to reprocess the RACE reads, holding one entry per CDR3 protein. The table includes 40,000 to 50,000 distinct CDR3 sequences, under 4.5% detected once. Specimen: whole blood, collected in connection with sensitization to the hapten diphenylcyclopropenone (DPC). The receptor set was obtained from a man aged 50 to 60 with alopecia areata. Some clones in this sample may be carry-over from other donors' samples.

At least ten counts were recorded for this clonotype. The rearrangement uses TRBV7-9 and TRBJ2-3; TRBD1 matches at 10 bases. V was clipped by 1 base and J by 1 base; unmatched bases: 5. The CDR3 has 17 amino acids. The germline V gene encodes CDR1 SEHNR and CDR2 FQNEAQ (reference sequence). The chain's CDR3 is CASSLVRDRGRTDTQYF. For the CDR3, the DNA is TGTGCCAGCAGCTTAGTAAGGGACAGGGGACGCACAGATACGCAGTATTTT.

This clonotype was recorded many times. This chain connects TRBV20-1 to TRBJ2-3; D possibly corresponds to TRBD1 (5 bases). Between the trimmed V and J ends, which lost 2 bases and 6 bases, there was a span of 15 bases. The length of the CDR3 is 14 residues. The V gene's germline CDR1 is DFQATT and CDR2 SNEGSKA (reference sequence). CDR3 loop: CSARNPGKYDTQYF. CDR3 DNA: TGCAGTGCTAGAAATCCAGGGAAATACGATACGCAGTATTTT.

This clonotype has a count of ten or more. V usage is TRBV10-3 and J usage is TRBJ2-6; D is possibly TRBD1 or TRBD2 (5 bases each). Trimming removed 6 bases from V and 0 bases from J, with 21 bases in between. The germline CDR1 and CDR2 sequences are ENHRY and SYGVKD. CDR3 length: 19 residues. The CDR3 nucleotides read TGTGCCATCAGGGGCAAGGGACGGACCCCTTCCTCTGGGGCCAACGTCCTGACTTTC. The encoded protein is CAIRGKGRTPSSGANVLTF.

This clonotype was recorded at least ten times. The rearrangement uses TRBV29-1 and TRBJ2-5; 12 bases map to TRBD2. Germline loops: CDR1 SQVTM, CDR2 ANQGSEA. The CDR3 is 14 amino acids. J lost 3 bases, V lost 3 bases, and 2 bases had no gene match. DNA for the CDR3: TGCAGCGTTGACCGGACTAGCGGGAAAGAGACCCAGTACTTC. It specifies CSVDRTSGKETQYF.

This clonotype was observed many times. This chain joins TRBV19 and TRBJ1-4, with 7 bases aligning to TRBD1. The CDR3 has 14 amino acids. V shed 7 bases and J 4 bases; nucleotides not matched to a gene: 6. Germline CDR1 and CDR2: LNHDA and SQIVND (reference sequence). CDR3 DNA sequence: TGTGCCAGTACCAGGACAGGACTTAATGAAAAACTGTTTTTT. Translating it yields CASTRTGLNEKLFF.

This clonotype has a count of ten or more. The chain is built from TRBV12-3 or TRBV12-4 and TRBJ2-1, with D possibly being TRBD1 or TRBD2 (5 bases each). The CDR3 consists of 15 residues. The V end lost 5 bases, the J end lost 8 bases, and 19 bases lay between the germline ends. This CDR3 reads CASSLQTGGVDEQFF. The CDR3 DNA follows: TGTGCCAGCAGTCTACAGACTGGGGGAGTAGATGAGCAGTTCTTC.

This clonotype showed up many times. This sequence joins TRBV10-2 and TRBJ1-6, with D possibly being TRBD1 (6 bases). The CDR3 extends over 13 amino acids. Trimming removed 8 bases from V and 8 bases from J, with 13 bases in between. Looked up from germline, CDR1 is WSHSY and CDR2 is SAAADI. The CDR3 loop reads CASSDRSDSPLHF. For the CDR3, the DNA is TGCGCCAGCTCTGACAGGTCCGATTCACCCCTCCACTTT.

This clonotype was picked up many times. The gene calls are TRBV6-6 and TRBJ2-3; 9 bases align to TRBD2. Germline V CDR1 and CDR2: MNHNY, SVGAGI (reference sequence). The CDR3 runs to 16 residues. V shed 6 bases, J shed 0 bases, and the junction held 7 bases outside the gene matches. The CDR3 DNA sequence: TGTGCCAGCAGGCTTCTAGCGGGAACTAGCACAGATACGCAGTATTTT. Its protein is CASRLLAGTSTDTQYF.

Ten or more counts support this clonotype. This chain connects TRBV29-1 to TRBJ1-2, with D perhaps TRBD1 (5 bases). This CDR3 is built from 13 residues. Germline CDR1 and CDR2: SQVTM and ANQGSEA. V shed 2 bases and J shed 8 bases, with 15 bases lying between them. The CDR3 region is CSVERAQGRGYTF. The CDR3, as DNA: TGCAGCGTTGAAAGGGCCCAGGGTAGAGGCTACACCTTC. Full variable domain (missing parts from reference TRBV29-1 and TRBJ1-2): SAVISQKPSRDICQRGTSLTIQCQVDSQVTMMFWYRQQPGQSLTLIATANQGSEATYESGFVIDKFPISRPNLTFSTLTVSNMSPEDSSIYLCSVERAQGRGYTFGSGTRLTVV.

This clonotype was counted between two and nine times. V gene TRBV25-1 combines with J gene TRBJ1-5; no clear D. CDR3 size: 14 residues. The V gene lost 3 bases and the J gene lost 1 base, with 7 bases spanning the gap. The germline gives CDR1 MGHDK, CDR2 SYGVNS. The CDR3 DNA reads TGTGCCAGCAGTGATCATCTCAGCAATCAGCCCCAGCATTTT. Translated: CASSDHLSNQPQHF.

This clonotype was found many times. The chain has TRBV24-1 and TRBJ1-1; D remains unclear. Trimming removed 1 base at V and 3 bases at J, with 11 bases between. Looked up from germline, CDR1 is KGHDR and CDR2 is SFDVKD. CDR3 length equals 15 residues. CDR3 loop: CATSDFPGLDTEAFF. The CDR3 bases are TGTGCCACCAGTGATTTTCCTGGACTGGACACTGAAGCTTTCTTT.

This clonotype was counted at least ten times. This rearrangement joins TRBV3-1 to TRBJ2-5; the match to TRBD1 covers 8 bases. The CDR3 runs to 15 residues. Germline lookup yields CDR1 LGHDT and CDR2 YNNKEL (reference sequence). V lost 4 bases and J lost 2; bases outside the gene matches: 6. CDR3 DNA: TGTGCCAGCAGCCTTCCAGGGGGCGGACAAGAGACCCAGTACTTC. It codes for CASSLPGGGQETQYF.

The sample holds many counts of this clonotype. The genes are TRBV30 and TRBJ2-2; D might be TRBD1 or TRBD2, each matching 5 bases. The length of the CDR3 is 14 residues. Germline CDR1 and CDR2: GTSNPN and SVGIG (reference sequence). Trimming left V 7 bases short and J 5 bases short, with 17 bases between. The CDR3 DNA follows: TGTGCCTCCAGTTGGGACGGACTTACCGGGGAGCTGTTTTTT. Its translation: CASSWDGLTGELFF. The entire variable domain, with the rest obtained from reference TRBV30 and TRBJ2-2, is as follows: SQTIHQWPATLVQPVGSPLSLECTVEGTSNPNLYWYRQAAGRGLQLLFYSVGIGQISSEVPQNLSASRPQDRQFILSSKKLLLSDSGFYLCASSWDGLTGELFFGEGSRLTVL.

This clonotype was observed many times. The rearrangement uses TRBV7-9 and TRBJ2-1, with unresolved D. The germline CDR1 and CDR2 sequences are SEHNR and FQNEAQ (reference sequence). The CDR3 has 13 residues. The ends were cut back, 3 bases at V and 8 bases at J, with 11 bases in the middle. The CDR3, as DNA: TGTGCCAGCAGCTTTATGATGGGCCATGAGCAGTTCTTC. Protein sequence: CASSFMMGHEQFF. The variable domain in full, completed from reference TRBV7-9 and TRBJ2-1, reads DTGVSQNPRHKITKRGQNVTFRCDPISEHNRLYWYRQTLGQGPEFLTYFQNEAQLEKSRLLSDRFSAERPKGSFSTLEIQRTEQGDSAMYLCASSFMMGHEQFFGPGTRLTVL.

This clonotype has at least ten counts. The V and J genes are TRBV5-1 and TRBJ1-3; maybe TRBD1 (5 bases). Germline-derived CDR1 and CDR2 are SGHRS and YFSETQ. The CDR3 runs to 15 residues. Trimming removed 3 bases at V and 1 base at J, with 11 bases between. The CDR3 sequence is CASSSTGTSGNTIYF. The CDR3 DNA follows: TGCGCCAGCAGCTCAACAGGAACATCTGGAAACACCATATATTTT.

This clonotype was counted ten times or more. The chain recombines TRBV6-2 or TRBV6-3 with TRBJ2-1, with a tentative D call TRBD2 (5 bases). CDR1 and CDR2 from the germline V gene are MNHEY and SVGEGT. This CDR3 has 13 amino acids. V lost 8 bases to trimming and J lost 0 bases, with 8 bases between them. DNA of the CDR3: TGTGCCAGCGAGCGGTTCTCCTACAATGAGCAGTTCTTC. Protein: CASERFSYNEQFF.

This clonotype was picked up one time. This clone may be a read error of a much larger clone one base away. Here the CDR3 DNA reads TGTTCCAGCAGCTTAGCATGGCGGGGGGACTACGAGCAGTACTTC. Residues: CSSSLAWRGDYEQYF. The rearrangement joins TRBV7-2 to TRBJ2-7, with 8 bases fitting TRBD2. Germline CDR1 and CDR2: SGHTA and FQGNSA. CDR3 length: 15 residues.

This clonotype was found many times. The chain links TRBV29-1 to TRBJ1-6; 9 nucleotides match TRBD1. Germline assignment: CDR1 SQVTM and CDR2 ANQGSEA. CDR3 size: 14 residues. V dropped 7 bases and J dropped 7; count of bases not matched to a gene: 8. The CDR3 bases are TGCAGCGCCCAACAGGGGGCAAGGAATTCACCCCTCCACTTT. Residues: CSAQQGARNSPLHF.

There are many counts of this clonotype. Here the CDR3 reads CASSSAFSNQPQHF. CDR3 DNA sequence: TGTGCCAGCAGTTCGGCATTTAGCAATCAGCCCCAGCATTTT. The rearrangement links TRBV28 to TRBJ1-5; no definite D call. Germline V gene data show CDR1 as MDHEN and CDR2 as SYDVKM. The CDR3 is 14 residues long. V lost 4 bases and J lost 0, with 7 bases in between.

This clonotype was counted many times. The V call is TRBV6-1, the J call TRBJ2-3; D is perhaps TRBD2 (7 bases). Germline values: CDR1 MNHNS, CDR2 SASEGT. Trimming left V 8 bases short and J 1 base short, with 13 bases between. This CDR3 spans 14 amino acids. CDR3 nucleotides: TGTGCCAGCGGGGGGGCTTATCGCACAGATACGCAGTATTTT. Translated, it gives CASGGAYRTDTQYF.